The source of this T cell receptor beta chain is a study of blood T cell repertoires in COVID-19. Per the germline V gene, CDR1 is SSHAT and CDR2 is FNYEAQ (reference sequence). This CDR3 region has 13 residues. The trim removed 5 bases at V and 5 bases at J, leaving 3 bases unmatched. Libraries were prepared by immunoSEQ multiplex PCR; TCRdb keeps only in-frame clonotypes and omits some of them. In the table there are about 220,000 clones, under 90% of which are singletons. The V call is TRBV7-7, the J call TRBJ2-1, with 7 positions matching TRBD2. The sequenced sample consisted of PBMCs or T cells enriched from blood (not recorded which). The receptor comes from a woman aged 45 to 65 who had been exposed to COVID-19. The DNA of the CDR3 is TGTGCCAGCAGCACGGGACTAAACAATGAGCAGTTCTTC. Protein product: CASSTGLNNEQFF.